The TCR beta chain under discussion was sequenced for a study of blood T cell repertoires in COVID-19. Sequencing used immunoSEQ multiplex PCR; TCRdb keeps in-frame clones, though not all of them. The sample has about 260,000 clones, around 84% seen once; the top ten hold around 4%. The V and J ends lost 4 bases and 2 bases respectively, with 12 bases between them. From germline, CDR1 is GTSNPN and CDR2 SVGIG (reference sequence). The CDR3 spans 13 residues. This chain joins TRBV30 and TRBJ2-7, with a weak D call TRBD1 (7 bases). Sequencing input: peripheral blood. The sequence was obtained from a man in his 60s with acute or convalescent COVID-19. CDR3 DNA: TGTGCCTGGAACCCAGGGGGGACCTACGAGCAGTACTTC. Its protein is CAWNPGGTYEQYF.